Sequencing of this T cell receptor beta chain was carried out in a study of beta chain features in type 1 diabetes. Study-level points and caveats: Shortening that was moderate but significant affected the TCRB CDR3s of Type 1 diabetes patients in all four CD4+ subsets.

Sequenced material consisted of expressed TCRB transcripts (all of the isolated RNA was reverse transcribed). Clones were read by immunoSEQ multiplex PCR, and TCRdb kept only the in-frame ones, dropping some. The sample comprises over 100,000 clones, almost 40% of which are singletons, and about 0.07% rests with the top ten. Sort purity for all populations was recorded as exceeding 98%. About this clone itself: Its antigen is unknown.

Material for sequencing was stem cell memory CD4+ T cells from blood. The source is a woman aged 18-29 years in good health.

CDR3 amino acids: CASSLLGQGETQYF. The CDR3 nucleotides read TGTGCCAGCAGCTTACTGGGGCAGGGAGAGACCCAGTACTTC. This sequence joins TRBV7-9 and TRBJ2-5, with D tentatively TRBD1 (5 bases). The CDR3 consists of 14 residues. Germline V gives CDR1 SEHNR, CDR2 FQNEAQ (reference sequence). Between the trimmed V and J ends, which lost 2 bases and 4 bases, there was a span of 11 bases.